The 8 T cell receptor beta chains given below trace back to one sample, sequenced in a study of T-cell reconstitution after alpha-beta-depleted transplantation in children. Library preparation (for TCRbeta) was performed with unique molecular identifiers. TCRdb fed the PCR reads into MiXCR, producing one record per CDR3 protein. The table lists about 980,000 distinct CDR3 sequences, under 30% of them singletons. The material sequenced was PBMCs, mostly from graft donor cells, taken 360 days after TCRalphabeta/CD19-depleted stem cell transplant. These receptors were obtained from a boy younger than two who had a stem cell transplant for SCID, so the T cells may come from the graft donor.

This clonotype came up a few times. The chain joins TRBV5-1 to TRBJ1-1; 10 nucleotides agree with TRBD1. The CDR3 length is 15 residues. Trimming cost V 4 bases and J 7 bases; bases outside gene matches: 10. Germline V gene data show CDR1 as SGHRS and CDR2 as YFSETQ. The CDR3 DNA follows: TGCGCCAGCAGCCTGATGACAGGGGGCTCGAGTGAAGCTTTCTTT. Translated: CASSLMTGGSSEAFF.

This clonotype was seen a few times. The chain is built from TRBV5-5 and TRBJ2-1, with a possible D match to TRBD1 (5 bases). V lost 0 bases and J lost 2, with 9 bases in between. The CDR3 spans 15 residues. Germline V CDR1 and CDR2: SGHKS, YYEKEE (reference sequence). This chain's CDR3 is CASSLATGTYNEQFF. CDR3 bases: TGTGCCAGCAGCTTGGCCACAGGAACCTACAATGAGCAGTTCTTC.

This clonotype was picked up a small number of times. A junction boundary mismatches the germline segment, possibly from a read error. J is TRBJ2-1 and V is TRBV7-9; weak D call: TRBD2 (7 bases). Germline CDR1 SEHNR, CDR2 FQNEAQ (reference sequence). The CDR3 runs 12 residues. CDR3 sequence: CASSLYGGGLIF. The CDR3 region has the DNA TGTGCCAGCAGCTTATATGGGGGGGGGCTGATCTTC.

The V call is TRBV20-1, the J call TRBJ2-2; 8 bases map to TRBD2. CDR1 and CDR2 from the germline V gene are DFQATT and SNEGSKA (reference sequence). V trimming: 3 bases; J trimming: 5 bases; junction bases outside the gene matches: 11. The CDR3 loop spans 16 amino acids. The CDR3 is CSARPWRGDKTGELFF. The CDR3 bases are TGCAGTGCTAGGCCATGGCGGGGGGACAAAACCGGGGAGCTGTTTTTT.

This clonotype was found a few times. This chain connects TRBV20-1 to TRBJ2-5, with a possible D match to TRBD2 (5 bases). The CDR3 runs to 18 residues. Per germline, CDR1 DFQATT and CDR2 SNEGSKA (reference sequence). Trimming cost V 0 bases and J 5 bases, with 25 bases left between them. CDR3 coding DNA: TGCAGTGCTAGAGAGGTTGCTTCGGGGAAGGGTTGGTGGGAGACCCAGTACTTC. Protein product: CSAREVASGKGWWETQYF.

The chain employs TRBV7-3 and TRBJ2-6; D assignment may be TRBD1 or TRBD2 (6 bases each). This CDR3 contains 16 residues. Germline loops: CDR1 SGHTA, CDR2 FQGTGA. V dropped 2 bases and J dropped 3 bases, with 11 bases sitting between them. The CDR3 DNA sequence: TGTGCCAGCAGCTTATGGGGGGCAGATGGGGCCAACGTCCTGACTTTC. Translation gives CASSLWGADGANVLTF.

This chain connects TRBV20-1 to TRBJ2-5; 10 positions match TRBD1. Unmatched junction bases numbered 16, after V lost 6 bases and J lost 0 bases. The CDR3 length is 18 residues. Germline-derived CDR1 and CDR2 are DFQATT and SNEGSKA (reference sequence). The CDR3 DNA follows: TGCAGTGCCGTAGGGGGGACAGGGGCCTCGTCTAACCAAGAGACCCAGTACTTC. It translates to CSAVGGTGASSNQETQYF.

The V gene is TRBV3-1, the J gene TRBJ1-3; 8 bases match TRBD1. This CDR3 is 16 amino acids long. Germline trimming cut 4 bases from V and 2 bases from J; bases unmatched to any gene: 7. Germline CDR1 is LGHDT and CDR2 is YNNKEL (reference sequence). The chain's CDR3 is CASSPRTGYPGNTIYF. CDR3 coding DNA: TGTGCCAGCAGCCCCCGGACAGGGTATCCTGGAAACACCATATATTTT. The full variable domain, its missing parts supplied by reference TRBV3-1 and TRBJ1-3, is DTAVSQTPKYLVTQMGNDKSIKCEQNLGHDTMYWYKQDSKKFLKIMFSYNNKELIINETVPNRFSPKSPDKAHLNLHINSLELGDSAVYFCASSPRTGYPGNTIYFGEGSWLTVV.